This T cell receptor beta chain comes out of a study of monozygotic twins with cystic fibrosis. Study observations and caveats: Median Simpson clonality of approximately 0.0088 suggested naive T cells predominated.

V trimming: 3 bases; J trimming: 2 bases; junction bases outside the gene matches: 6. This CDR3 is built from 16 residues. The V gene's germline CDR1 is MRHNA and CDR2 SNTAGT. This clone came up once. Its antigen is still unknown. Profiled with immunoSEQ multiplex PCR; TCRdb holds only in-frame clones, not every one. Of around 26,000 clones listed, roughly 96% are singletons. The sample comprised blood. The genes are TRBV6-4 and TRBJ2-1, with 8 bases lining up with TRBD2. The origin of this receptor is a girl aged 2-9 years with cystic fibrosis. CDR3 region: CASSDPSGSTYNEQFF. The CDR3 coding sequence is TGTGCCAGCAGTGATCCAAGCGGGAGTACCTACAATGAGCAGTTCTTC.